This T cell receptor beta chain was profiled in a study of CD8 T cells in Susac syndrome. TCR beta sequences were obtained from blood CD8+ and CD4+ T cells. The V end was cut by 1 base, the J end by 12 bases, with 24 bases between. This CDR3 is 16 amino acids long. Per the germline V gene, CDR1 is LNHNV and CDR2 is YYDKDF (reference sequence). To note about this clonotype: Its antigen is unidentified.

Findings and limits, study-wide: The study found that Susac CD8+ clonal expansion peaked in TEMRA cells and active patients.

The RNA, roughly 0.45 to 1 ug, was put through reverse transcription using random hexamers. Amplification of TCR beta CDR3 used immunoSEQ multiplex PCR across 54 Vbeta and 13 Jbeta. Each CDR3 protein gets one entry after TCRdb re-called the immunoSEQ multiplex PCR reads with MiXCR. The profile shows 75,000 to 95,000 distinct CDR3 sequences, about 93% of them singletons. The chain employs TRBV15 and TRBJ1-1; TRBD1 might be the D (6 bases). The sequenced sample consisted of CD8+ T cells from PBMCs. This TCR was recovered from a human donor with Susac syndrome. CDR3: CATSRGWGGADRGTFF. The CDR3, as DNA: TGTGCCACCAGCAGAGGCTGGGGGGGGGCAGATCGTGGAACTTTCTTT.